This T cell receptor beta chain emerged from a study of blood T cell repertoires in COVID-19. At the level of the study: Donors in the United States, Italy and Spain gave samples during acute or convalescent COVID-19. Sample material is recorded as cDNA or gDNA derived from T cells, B-cell-depleted T cells, or PBMCs.

Per the study methods: Amplification of reference gene primers provided the estimated nucleated cell counts. Measured with immunoSEQ multiplex PCR; TCRdb has only the in-frame clones, and not every one. V, J and clone size reflect that table, while D and trimming were determined from the DNA. The sample yields 150,000 or so clones, over 80% seen once. There are 15 residues in the CDR3. Trimming cost V 3 bases and J 0 bases; bases outside gene matches: 3. CDR1 is SEHNR and CDR2 is FQNEAQ in the germline V gene (reference sequence). This receptor was obtained from a man aged 65 to 79 who had recovered from COVID-19. J is TRBJ2-5 and V is TRBV7-9, with TRBD1 matching over 8 bases. The material sequenced was peripheral blood. The CDR3 nucleotides read TGTGCCAGCAGCTTCGGGACAGGCGACCAAGAGACCCAGTACTTC. It yields the protein CASSFGTGDQETQYF.